This TCR beta chain stems from a study of cytomegalovirus exposure and HLA in healthy donors. V was pared by 0 bases and J by 6 bases, with 15 bases between. The CDR3 length is 15 residues. Germline CDR1 MNHEY, CDR2 SVGAGI. A multiplex PCR was run with 60 Vbeta primers and 13 Jbeta primers. Sequencing used immunoSEQ multiplex PCR; TCRdb keeps in-frame clones, though not all of them. The table shows some 150,000 clones, with 70% to 80% occurring only once. Study findings and constraints: In a later analysis, a genetic analysis reported fewer productive-TCR N-insertions in an Asian-associated ancestry cluster than the cohort average. Most TCR sequences proved rare, with some public TCRs found in many donors.

With respect to this clone: The target antigen is unknown.

The chain links TRBV6-5 to TRBJ2-7, with D possibly TRBD2 on 6 matching bases. The TCR sequence derives from a man between 40 and 49 years old in good health and CMV-seronegative. Sequenced sample: PBMCs. The CDR3 bases are TGTGCCAGCAGTTACTCCCCGGGACTGGGGGGCGAGCAGTACTTC. Encoded protein: CASSYSPGLGGEQYF.